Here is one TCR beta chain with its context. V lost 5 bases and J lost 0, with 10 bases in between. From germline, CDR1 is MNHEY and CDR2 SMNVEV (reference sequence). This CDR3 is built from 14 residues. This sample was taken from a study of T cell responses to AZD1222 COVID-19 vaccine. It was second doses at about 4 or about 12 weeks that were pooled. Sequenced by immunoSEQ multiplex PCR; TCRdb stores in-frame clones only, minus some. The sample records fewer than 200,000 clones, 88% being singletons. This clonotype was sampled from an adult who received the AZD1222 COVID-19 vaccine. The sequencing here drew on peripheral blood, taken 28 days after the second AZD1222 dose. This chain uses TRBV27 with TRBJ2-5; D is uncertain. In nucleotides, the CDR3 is TGTGCCAGCAGTCGGCGGTCGTACCAAGAGACCCAGTACTTC. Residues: CASSRRSYQETQYF.